The 26 T cell receptor beta chains listed next were all sequenced from one sample in a study of cytomegalovirus exposure and HLA in healthy donors. The PCR made use of 60 Vbeta and 13 Jbeta primers. Produced via immunoSEQ multiplex PCR; TCRdb's table is partial and in-frame only. This table has fewer than 200,000 clones, about 71% appearing once. Sequencing was performed on PBMCs. The receptor set was obtained from a woman under 40 in good health and CMV-seronegative.

The J gene is TRBJ2-7, the V gene TRBV4-1, with D tentatively TRBD1 (6 bases). CDR1 is MGHRA and CDR2 is YSYEKL in the germline V gene. The CDR3 extends over 14 amino acids. With 1 base removed from V and 8 bases from J, the gap between germline ends came to 15 bases. For the CDR3, the DNA is TGCGCCAGCAGCCAAGCCGGGCAGGGGTATCAGCAGTACTTC. Protein sequence: CASSQAGQGYQQYF.

With respect to this clone: Other DNA sequences in this sample translate to the same CDR3. The rearrangement uses TRBV6-1 and TRBJ1-1; 7 bases are shared with TRBD1. The CDR3 runs 14 residues. In germline, CDR1 is MNHNS, CDR2 SASEGT. The CDR3 loop is CATRSGTVNTEAFF. DNA of the CDR3: TGTGCTACCAGATCTGGGACAGTGAACACTGAAGCTTTCTTT.

The chain recombines TRBV10-3 with TRBJ2-2; 8 bases are a match to TRBD1. Germline V CDR1 and CDR2: ENHRY, SYGVKD. With V trimmed by 6 bases and J by 8 bases, 2 bases remained unmatched. The CDR3 runs to 12 residues. The CDR3 bases are TGTGCCATCAGGGACAGGGAAGGGGAGCTGTTTTTT. This sequence encodes CAIRDREGELFF.

The gene calls are TRBV9 and TRBJ1-5; D remains ambiguous. This CDR3 is 15 amino acids long. CDR1 and CDR2 (germline): SGDLS, YYNGEE. V lost 0 bases and J 4 bases, leaving 11 bases between the germline ends. The CDR3 region is CASSVDFSYNQPQHF. The CDR3 region has the DNA TGTGCCAGCAGCGTAGATTTTAGTTATAATCAGCCCCAGCATTTT.

V and J are TRBV5-1 and TRBJ2-3; D might be TRBD1 (5 bases). V lost 7 bases to trimming and J lost 2 bases, with 11 bases between them. The CDR3 is 13 residues long. Germline values: CDR1 SGHRS, CDR2 YFSETQ. The CDR3 region is CASGHQDTDTQYF. CDR3 coding DNA: TGCGCCAGCGGACACCAGGACACAGATACGCAGTATTTT.

The rearrangement joins TRBV2 to TRBJ1-5; D is perhaps TRBD1 (5 bases). Germline loops: CDR1 SNHLY, CDR2 FYNNEI. V was clipped by 5 bases and J by 3 bases, with 14 bases between them. This CDR3 contains 15 residues. The CDR3 DNA is TGTGCCAGCAGTCGTTTGGTCAGGGTCAATCAGCCCCAGCATTTT. Translation gives CASSRLVRVNQPQHF.

The chain joins TRBV18 to TRBJ2-7, with 9 nucleotides matching TRBD1. The junction had 6 bases not matched to a gene; V was cut back by 4 bases and J by 2 bases. Germline CDR1 and CDR2: KGHSH and LQKENI. The CDR3 is 15 residues long. The CDR3 loop reads CASSRGTGSTYEQYF. For the CDR3, the DNA is TGTGCCAGCTCACGAGGGACAGGGAGTACCTACGAGCAGTACTTC.

The rearrangement joins TRBV30 to TRBJ2-7, with a tentative D call TRBD2 (5 bases). The CDR3 runs to 14 residues. Germline loops: CDR1 GTSNPN, CDR2 SVGIG (reference sequence). The ends were cut back, 0 bases at V and 2 bases at J, with 11 bases in the middle. As DNA, the CDR3 is TGTGCCTGGAGTGTTGGCGGGTGGCCCTACGAGCAGTACTTC. Translating gives CAWSVGGWPYEQYF.

This clone was counted between two and nine times. The rearrangement uses TRBV5-6 and TRBJ1-4; no definite D call. Germline V gene sequence: CDR1 SGHDT, CDR2 YYEEEE. V lost 2 bases and J lost 7, with 18 bases in between. The CDR3 is 16 amino acids. The DNA of the CDR3 is TGTGCCAGCAGCTTCACCCGGGTCCTAGGAGCTGAAAAACTGTTTTTT. Protein sequence: CASSFTRVLGAEKLFF.

The chain carries TRBV21-1 and TRBJ2-7; TRBD2 was called by the table and not checked on the DNA. TRBV21-1 is a pseudogene segment. This CDR3 region has 19 residues. Here the CDR3 DNA reads TGTGCCAGCAGCAAAGTGTCGAGACTAGCGGGAGCCCGCTCCTACGAGCAGTACTTC. It yields the protein CASSKVSRLAGARSYEQYF.

This clone was observed a few times. V usage is TRBV18 and J usage is TRBJ2-5, with a possible D match to TRBD2 (6 bases). The CDR3 length is 14 residues. CDR1 is KGHSH, CDR2 LQKENI, per germline. The ends were cut back, 6 bases at V and 5 bases at J, with 16 bases in the middle. The CDR3 region is CASSNAEGAETQYF. Here the CDR3 DNA reads TGTGCCAGCTCCAACGCGGAGGGAGCTGAGACCCAGTACTTC.

The chain is built from TRBV11-3 and TRBJ2-5, with a weak D call TRBD2 (5 bases). The CDR3 totals 15 residues. Germline V gene sequence: CDR1 SGHNT, CDR2 YENEEA. Trimming removed 5 bases at V and 4 bases at J, with 17 bases between. DNA of the CDR3: TGTGCCAGCAGCCAAATGGCGGGCCCGTCAGAGACCCAGTACTTC. Translating gives CASSQMAGPSETQYF.

The chain employs TRBV7-2 and TRBJ1-1, with D tentatively TRBD1 (5 bases). This CDR3 has 16 residues. The V end was cut by 0 bases, the J end by 1 base, with 12 bases between. Germline CDR1 is SGHTA and CDR2 is FQGNSA. The CDR3 here is CASSLAQWQGNTEAFF. The CDR3, as DNA: TGTGCCAGCAGCTTAGCGCAGTGGCAGGGGAACACTGAAGCTTTCTTT.

The rearrangement uses TRBV28 and TRBJ1-6, with a weak D call TRBD1 (6 bases). Germline CDR1 MDHEN, CDR2 SYDVKM. The CDR3 covers 16 residues. V lost 8 bases and J 6 bases, leaving 20 bases between the germline ends. DNA for the CDR3: TGTGCCAGCCGAAAAGGACAGACTAAGGGTAATTCACCCCTCCACTTT. Its translation: CASRKGQTKGNSPLHF.

The rearrangement uses TRBV4-2 and TRBJ2-2; tentatively, D is TRBD2 (5 bases). The germline V gene has CDR1 LGHNA and CDR2 YNFKEQ. The CDR3 runs 17 residues. V was trimmed by 1 base and J by 4 bases, leaving 16 bases between them. CDR3 in DNA: TGTGCCAGCAGCCAAGGAAGAGGGTGGGGTAGCACCGGGGAGCTGTTTTTT. Translating it yields CASSQGRGWGSTGELFF.

The rearrangement joins TRBV7-2 to TRBJ2-2; maybe TRBD2 (5 bases). The CDR3 is 16 amino acids. Trimming left V 5 bases short and J 7 bases short, with 20 bases between. Germline CDR1 reads SGHTA; CDR2 reads FQGNSA. The CDR3 DNA follows: TGTGCCAGCAGCCTACCTGGACTCGCCGGGGTCGGGGAGCTGTTTTTT. Its protein is CASSLPGLAGVGELFF.

V usage is TRBV5-8 and J usage is TRBJ1-5; D call uncertain. CDR3 length: 14 residues. Germline V lookup: CDR1 SGHTS, CDR2 YDEGEE. Deletions cut 6 bases from V and 1 base from J, with 11 bases between. The CDR3 region is CASNPGLSNQPQHF. In DNA form, the CDR3 reads TGTGCCAGCAACCCCGGACTGAGCAATCAGCCCCAGCATTTT.

CDR3 sequence: CATREVADQETQYF. CDR3 DNA: TGTGCCACCCGTGAGGTAGCGGACCAAGAGACCCAGTACTTC. The chain uses TRBV28 and TRBJ2-5; maybe TRBD2 (6 bases). In germline, CDR1 is MDHEN, CDR2 SYDVKM. The ends were cut back, 10 bases at V and 0 bases at J, with 15 bases in the middle. The CDR3 runs to 14 residues.

V usage is TRBV7-2 and J usage is TRBJ1-5; TRBD1 might be the D (5 bases). The length of the CDR3 is 15 residues. CDR1 and CDR2 from the germline V gene are SGHTA and FQGNSA. Trimming stripped 1 base from V and 3 bases from J, with 10 bases between. The CDR3 coding sequence is TGTGCCAGCAGCTTAGTGCGGGACCTCAATCAGCCCCAGCATTTT. It specifies CASSLVRDLNQPQHF.

The chain uses TRBV29-1 and TRBJ2-3; the match to TRBD2 covers 15 bases. The germline V gene has CDR1 SQVTM and CDR2 ANQGSEA. The V segment lost 7 bases and the J segment 4 bases; nucleotides outside the gene matches: 6. There are 15 residues in the CDR3. In nucleotides, the CDR3 is TGCAGCGCCGGGACTAGCGGGGGGCCCGCAGATACGCAGTATTTT. Protein sequence: CSAGTSGGPADTQYF.

This clone appeared a few times. The chain links TRBV6-1 to TRBJ1-1; D unclear. The length of the CDR3 is 13 residues. CDR1 MNHNS and CDR2 SASEGT come from the germline V gene. Trimming removed 2 bases from V and 3 bases from J, with 7 bases in between. CDR3 loop: CASSESVYTEAFF. DNA of the CDR3: TGTGCCAGCAGTGAATCGGTGTACACTGAAGCTTTCTTT.

This chain links TRBV7-9 with TRBJ2-1; 9 bases line up with TRBD2. V dropped 1 base and J dropped 2; count of bases not matched to a gene: 3. The germline CDR1 and CDR2 sequences are SEHNR and FQNEAQ (reference sequence). The CDR3 covers 16 residues. CDR3 nucleotide sequence: TGTGCCAGCAGCTTAGGGACTAGCGTTGCCTACAATGAGCAGTTCTTC. It is translated as CASSLGTSVAYNEQFF.

This clone was seen only once. The rearrangement uses TRBV19 and TRBJ1-3; D gene ambiguous. CDR3 length: 15 residues. The ends were cut back, 7 bases at V and 2 bases at J, with 15 bases in the middle. Germline V gene sequence: CDR1 LNHDA, CDR2 SQIVND (reference sequence). The CDR3 nucleotides are TGTGCCAGTACCGATGAGTCCGGGACTGGAAACACCATATATTTT. Residues: CASTDESGTGNTIYF.

The chain employs TRBV5-1 and TRBJ2-5; tentative D call: TRBD2 (5 bases). CDR3 length: 14 residues. Germline CDR1 is SGHRS and CDR2 is YFSETQ. V dropped 6 bases and J dropped 2 bases, with 14 bases sitting between them. CDR3 nucleotides: TGCGCCAGCACCCCAGCGGCAGTTCAAGAGACCCAGTACTTC. Protein sequence: CASTPAAVQETQYF.

V usage is TRBV11-3 and J usage is TRBJ2-1; TRBD2 matches 8 bases. Germline loops: CDR1 SGHNT, CDR2 YENEEA. There are 16 residues in the CDR3. V dropped 1 base and J dropped 9; count of bases not matched to a gene: 11. The CDR3 DNA reads as TGTGCCAGCAGCTTAGGTCGGCGGGAGGTAGGGACTGAGCAGTTCTTC. Protein sequence: CASSLGRREVGTEQFF.

The chain couples TRBV5-6 to TRBJ2-1, with 7 bases matching TRBD2. The V and J ends lost 5 bases and 9 bases, in that order; junction bases with no gene match: 2. The CDR3 length is 11 residues. CDR1 and CDR2 from the germline V gene are SGHDT and YYEEEE. CDR3: CASRSGGEQFF. The DNA of the CDR3 is TGTGCCAGCAGATCGGGAGGTGAGCAGTTCTTC.